These 9 T cell receptor beta chains share one sample of origin, sequenced in a study of blood T cell repertoires in COVID-19 (TCRdb year 2020). Library preparation was by the immunoSEQ multiplex PCR assay. Held by TCRdb, this immuneACCESS table contains in-frame sequences only and omits some clones. Under half of the omission traces to an unresolved V gene where checked; the cause of the rest is unknown. For this sample the table gives 200,000 to 250,000 clones, of which 80% to 90% were detected only once. About 0.95% of the sample is held by the ten biggest clonotypes. The sequenced material came from PBMCs or T cells enriched from blood (not recorded which). These receptor sequences come from a man between 50 and 59 years old who had been exposed to COVID-19.

This sequence joins TRBV30 and TRBJ1-5; no clear D gene. CDR1 and CDR2 (germline): GTSNPN, SVGIG (reference sequence). The CDR3 loop spans 16 amino acids. V was pared by 4 bases and J by 1 base, with 17 bases between. CDR3 nucleotide sequence: TGTGCCTGGAACCCTGAAGGCGGGGTGAGCAATCAGCCCCAGCATTTT. Translating gives CAWNPEGGVSNQPQHF.

CDR3 DNA sequence: TGTGCCACCAGTGATTTGGTACAGGGGGCTTGGGGCTACACCTTC. This translates into CATSDLVQGAWGYTF. The chain combines TRBV24-1 with TRBJ1-2; 9 bases align to TRBD1. CDR3 length: 15 residues. CDR1 and CDR2 (germline): KGHDR, SFDVKD. V shed 0 bases and J 8 bases; nucleotides not matched to a gene: 6.

This chain joins TRBV5-1 and TRBJ2-1; TRBD1 is a possible D gene (5 bases). The V gene lost 0 bases and the J gene lost 2 bases, with 9 bases spanning the gap. This CDR3 is built from 15 residues. CDR1 is SGHRS and CDR2 is YFSETQ in the germline V gene. The CDR3 DNA reads TGCGCCAGCAGCTTGGAAGGGGTCACCTACAATGAGCAGTTCTTC. Its protein product is CASSLEGVTYNEQFF.

V gene TRBV5-1 combines with J gene TRBJ1-5; D is uncertain. This CDR3 comprises 15 residues. V was clipped by 0 bases and J by 5 bases, with 12 bases between them. The V gene's germline CDR1 is SGHRS and CDR2 YFSETQ. The CDR3 reads CASSLGPLVHQPQHF. In DNA, the CDR3 is TGCGCCAGCAGCTTGGGGCCGCTGGTCCATCAGCCCCAGCATTTT.

CDR3 DNA sequence: TGTGCCAGCAGTTACCTGGGACAGAGCTCCTACAATGAGCAGTTCTTC. The encoded protein is CASSYLGQSSYNEQFF. V is TRBV6-5 and J is TRBJ2-1; 7 bases line up with TRBD1. Per the germline V gene, CDR1 is MNHEY and CDR2 is SVGAGI. The CDR3 sequence is 16 residues long. V lost 2 bases and J lost 0; bases outside the gene matches: 4.

This sequence joins TRBV5-1 and TRBJ2-3; no reliable D call. Trimming cost V 0 bases and J 2 bases, with 7 bases left between them. The CDR3 is 14 amino acids. Looked up from germline, CDR1 is SGHRS and CDR2 is YFSETQ. For the CDR3, the DNA is TGCGCCAGCAGCTTGGACAGTGCCACAGATACGCAGTATTTT. This translates into CASSLDSATDTQYF. The full variable domain, its missing parts supplied by reference TRBV5-1 and TRBJ2-3, is KAGVTQTPRYLIKTRGQQVTLSCSPISGHRSVSWYQQTPGQGLQFLFEYFSETQRNKGNFPGRFSGRQFSNSRSEMNVSTLELGDSALYLCASSLDSATDTQYFGPGTRLTVL.

The chain employs TRBV2 and TRBJ1-4, with D possibly being TRBD1 (5 bases). Germline-derived CDR1 and CDR2 are SNHLY and FYNNEI. V lost 5 bases to trimming and J lost 5 bases, with 15 bases between them. There are 15 residues in the CDR3. The CDR3 loop reads CASSFGHATNEKLFF. The CDR3 nucleotides read TGTGCCAGCAGTTTTGGACACGCGACCAATGAAAAACTGTTTTTT.

The chain uses TRBV2 and TRBJ1-3; no definite D call. Trimming removed 4 bases at V and 4 bases at J, with 11 bases between. The CDR3 covers 14 residues. In germline, CDR1 is SNHLY, CDR2 FYNNEI. The CDR3 DNA is TGTGCCAGCAGTGGAGAGGCGGAGGGAAACACCATATATTTT. Translation: CASSGEAEGNTIYF.

The chain employs TRBV6-2 or TRBV6-3 and TRBJ1-2; D gene ambiguous. The CDR3 length is 15 residues. The V end was cut by 7 bases, the J end by 4 bases, with 19 bases between. Germline lookup yields CDR1 MNHEY and CDR2 SVGEGT. This CDR3 is CASTPSASGSYGYTF. CDR3 DNA: TGTGCCAGCACCCCTTCCGCTTCGGGGAGCTATGGCTACACCTTC.